This T cell receptor (beta chain) was identified in a study of HIV-infected patients and healthy controls. Reverse transcription used roughly 450 ng RNA and constant-region primers for alpha and beta. Alpha and beta chain libraries were made separately by chain-specific third strand synthesis with multiplexing indices. A single primer pair per chain amplified all rearrangements, with per-molecule barcodes. A 5' RACE adapter with a random hexamer and the SP2 primer site was joined to cDNA. TCRdb ran MiXCR on the 5' RACE reads and lists one entry per CDR3 protein. The table lists about 5,500 distinct CDR3 sequences, around 8.8% of them singletons, with about 24% in the top ten. Antiretroviral therapy had run roughly three months, about 14 weeks, before follow-up blood collection. No cell fractionation was done, so the repertoire covers all unsorted peripheral blood T cells. With respect to this clonotype: Its antigen is unknown.

V was cut by 6 bases and J by 2 bases, with 16 bases left in between. The CDR3 has 14 amino acids. Germline V CDR1 and CDR2: DFQATT, SNEGSKA (reference sequence). General study findings and limits: Compared with healthy controls, HIV-infected patients showed less CDR3 sharing between individuals. In healthy controls, MAIT alpha CDR3s were common; in HIV+ repertoires, severely depleted.

Sequenced material: blood, taken during antiretroviral therapy. The chain couples TRBV20-1 to TRBJ2-5; D call uncertain. This clonotype was obtained from an adult with HIV infection. The CDR3 bases are TGCAGTGCCAGTACATGGGCCCAGCAAGAGACCCAGTACTTC. Protein product: CSASTWAQQETQYF.